The clone carrying this TCR beta chain has a count of ten or more. The sample comes from a study of T cells in Graves' hyperthyroidism and ophthalmopathy. Researchers took RNA transcripts and amplified the TCR beta CDR3 regions from them. First-round RT-PCR targeting the TCR CDR3 was performed with the HTBI primer set. TCRdb ran MiXCR on the multiplex PCR reads and lists one entry per CDR3 protein. The sample lists 600,000 to 900,000 distinct CDR3 sequences; about 17% were seen once. The CDR3 has 16 amino acids. Trimming took off 5 bases at V and 1 base at J, with 16 bases between the two ends. Germline V gene lookup returns CDR1 SNHLY and CDR2 FYNNEI.

The chain recombines TRBV2 with TRBJ2-3; D is undetermined. Material: blood. The clonotype was recovered from a man between 18 and 29 years old with Graves' hyperthyroidism. DNA for the CDR3: TGTGCCAGCAGTTTCGACTGGCTACCGCGCACAGATACGCAGTATTTT. It encodes CASSFDWLPRTDTQYF.